This T cell receptor (beta chain) stems from a study of long-term antiretroviral therapy in people with HIV. Survey-level immunoSEQ v3.0 assays were run. Repertoires were generated with immunoSEQ multiplex PCR, while TCRdb's copy carries only in-frame clones and drops some. The sample has around 33,000 clones; around four fifths are singletons. Comment on this clone: Its target is not known.

Per donor, a minimum of one pre-ART and a minimum of two post-ART PBMC samples were available. Study observations and caveats: ART adherence, viral resistance and therapy changes went unrecorded. CDR3 length ranges were narrower in HIV repertoires than in controls. From about 2003 to 2017, blood was obtained, possibly while participants received older ART regimens.

The V gene's germline CDR1 is MNHNY and CDR2 SVGAGI (reference sequence). CDR3 size: 16 residues. V was clipped by 0 bases and J by 4 bases; unmatched bases: 6. The TCR originated in a man aged 18 to 30 with HIV. Material: unsorted PBMCs, obtained 0.3 years after starting antiretroviral therapy. This sequence joins TRBV6-6 and TRBJ2-7; 10 nucleotides line up with TRBD2. The CDR3 is CASSYSTRTSGYEQYF. In nucleotides, the CDR3 is TGTGCCAGCAGTTACTCGACCCGGACTAGCGGATACGAGCAGTACTTC.